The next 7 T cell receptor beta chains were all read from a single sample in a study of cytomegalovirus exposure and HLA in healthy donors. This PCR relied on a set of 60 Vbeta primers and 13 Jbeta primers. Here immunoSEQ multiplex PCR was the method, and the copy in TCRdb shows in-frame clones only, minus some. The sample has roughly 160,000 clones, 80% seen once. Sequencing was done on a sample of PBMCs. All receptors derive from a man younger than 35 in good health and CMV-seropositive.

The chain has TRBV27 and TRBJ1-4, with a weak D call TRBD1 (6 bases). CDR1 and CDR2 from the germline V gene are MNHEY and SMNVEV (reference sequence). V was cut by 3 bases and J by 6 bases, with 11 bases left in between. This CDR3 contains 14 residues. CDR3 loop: CASSFGQGYEKLFF. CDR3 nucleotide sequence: TGTGCCAGCAGTTTCGGGCAGGGGTATGAAAAACTGTTTTTT.

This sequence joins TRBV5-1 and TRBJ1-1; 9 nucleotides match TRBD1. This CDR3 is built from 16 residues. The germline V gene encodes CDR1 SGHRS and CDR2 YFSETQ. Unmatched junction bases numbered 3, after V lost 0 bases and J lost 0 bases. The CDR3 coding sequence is TGCGCCAGCAGCTTGGAGGGACAGGGTTTGAACACTGAAGCTTTCTTT. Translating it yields CASSLEGQGLNTEAFF.

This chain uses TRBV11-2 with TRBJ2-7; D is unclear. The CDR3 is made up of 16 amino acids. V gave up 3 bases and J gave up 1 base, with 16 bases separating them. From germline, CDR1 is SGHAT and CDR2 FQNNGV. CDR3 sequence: CASSLVKRTSSYEQYF. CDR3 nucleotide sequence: TGTGCCAGCAGCTTGGTTAAACGCACAAGTTCCTACGAGCAGTACTTC.

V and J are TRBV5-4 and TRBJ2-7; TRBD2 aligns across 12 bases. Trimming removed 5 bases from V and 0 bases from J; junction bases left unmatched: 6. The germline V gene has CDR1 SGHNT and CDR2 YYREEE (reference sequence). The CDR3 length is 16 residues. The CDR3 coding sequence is TGTGCCAGCAGTCGGACTAGCGGGGAGAGCTCCTACGAGCAGTACTTC. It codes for CASSRTSGESSYEQYF.

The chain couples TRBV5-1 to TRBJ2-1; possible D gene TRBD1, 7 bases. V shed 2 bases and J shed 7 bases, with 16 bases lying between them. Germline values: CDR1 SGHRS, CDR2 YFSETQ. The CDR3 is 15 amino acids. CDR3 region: CASSFQGGGPNEQFF. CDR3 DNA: TGCGCCAGCAGCTTCCAGGGGGGCGGCCCAAATGAGCAGTTCTTC. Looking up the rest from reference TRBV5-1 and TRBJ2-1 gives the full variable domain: KAGVTQTPRYLIKTRGQQVTLSCSPISGHRSVSWYQQTPGQGLQFLFEYFSETQRNKGNFPGRFSGRQFSNSRSEMNVSTLELGDSALYLCASSFQGGGPNEQFFGPGTRLTVL.

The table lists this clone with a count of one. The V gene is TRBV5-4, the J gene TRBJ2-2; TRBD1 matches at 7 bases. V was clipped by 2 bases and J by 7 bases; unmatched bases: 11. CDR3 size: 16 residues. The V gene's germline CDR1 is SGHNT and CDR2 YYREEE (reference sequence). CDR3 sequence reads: CASSLRQGGASGELFF. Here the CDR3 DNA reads TGTGCCAGCAGCTTAAGACAGGGTGGAGCCAGCGGGGAGCTGTTTTTT.

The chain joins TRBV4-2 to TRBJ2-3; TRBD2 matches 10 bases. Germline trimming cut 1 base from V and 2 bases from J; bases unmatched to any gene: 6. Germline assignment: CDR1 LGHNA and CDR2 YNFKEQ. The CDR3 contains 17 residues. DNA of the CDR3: TGTGCCAGCAGCCAAGGCCTAGCGGGAGTTAACACAGATACGCAGTATTTT. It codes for CASSQGLAGVNTDTQYF.